This T cell receptor beta chain is from a study of PD-L1 blockade in urothelial cancer. Documented time point: peripheral blood 6 weeks after treatment start. This CDR3 contains 14 residues. V dropped 6 bases and J dropped 4 bases, with 15 bases sitting between them. Germline V gene data show CDR1 as MNHEY and CDR2 as SVGAGI. Using immunoSEQ multiplex PCR, the repertoire was profiled, and TCRdb retains in-frame clones only, with some absent. The data show around 93,000 clones, over 80% seen once. This sequence was found in a man aged 65-85 years with urothelial cancer. The chain employs TRBV6-5 and TRBJ2-5; no clear D. The starting material was PBMCs, obtained around atezolizumab (anti-PD-L1) treatment. The CDR3 DNA is TGTGCCAGCAGCCCTACATTGAGGAGAGAGACCCAGTACTTC. Amino acids: CASSPTLRRETQYF.